This T cell receptor beta chain originates from a study of human T cells and chemical hapten exposure. Overall study findings and caveats: Following DPC sensitization, TCRs present above 1 in 1000 frequency showed no change.

The study extracted total RNA from unfractionated whole blood. From germline, CDR1 is MDHEN and CDR2 SYDVKM. The CDR3 is made up of 15 amino acids. Deletions cut 6 bases from V and 3 bases from J, with 17 bases between. This clonotype has more than one count but fewer than ten. Its cognate antigen is unknown. As the library was built, unique molecular identifiers were attached to individual cDNA molecules. Using its own MiXCR run on the 5' RACE reads, TCRdb lists one record per CDR3 protein. The sample consists of 110,000 or so distinct CDR3 sequences, 15% to 20% of them appearing once. J is TRBJ1-1 and V is TRBV28, with D maybe TRBD1 (5 bases). This TCR came from a human donor in good health. The CDR3 region has the DNA TGTGCCAGCAGCCGGTTAGCAAGAGGGGACACTGAAGCTTTCTTT. Translated, it gives CASSRLARGDTEAFF.